This is a list of T cell receptor beta chains from one sample in a study of cytomegalovirus exposure and HLA in healthy donors. The repertoire was sequenced with immunoSEQ multiplex PCR; TCRdb's copy has only in-frame clones and lacks some. Here the sample spans hundreds of thousands of clones, around 88% being singletons. Material for sequencing was PBMCs. The receptors come from a woman between 18 and 29 years old in good health and CMV-seronegative. Both conserved end residues are part of each CDR3. Fields, in order: D gene, clone size, J gene, V gene, CDR3 DNA, CDR3 protein. D genes are given only for firm matches. A row's size may be missing; if present it is once, few, many or a size class.

>TRBD1|.|TRBJ1-2|TRBV27
TGTGCCGGCAGGAAAGGGACAGGGGGCGTCTATGGCTACACCTTC
CAGRKGTGGVYGYTF
>.|.|TRBJ2-3|TRBV7-9
TGTGCCAGCAGCTTTGATCGGACAGCAACAGATACGCAGTATTTT
CASSFDRTATDTQYF
>.|.|TRBJ2-7|TRBV4-1
TGCGCCAGCAGCCAATCATGGGGGCTCCTCCACTACGAGCAGTACTTC
CASSQSWGLLHYEQYF
>TRBD1|.|TRBJ1-1|TRBV9
TGTGCCAGCAGCGTAACCCTTATGGACAGGGCTGACACTGAAGCTTTCTTT
CASSVTLMDRADTEAFF
>.|.|TRBJ2-7|TRBV5-4
TGTGCCAGCAGCTTGGGAGGGACTGCGACCTACGAGCAGTACTTC
CASSLGGTATYEQYF
>TRBD2|.|TRBJ2-5|TRBV10-3
TGTGCCATCAGTGAACCGGGAGGGTTGGAGTCGGACCAGTACTTC
CAISEPGGLESDQYF
>.|.|TRBJ2-7|TRBV7-8
TGTGCCAGCAGTCAAGGGGTCAACGAGCAGTACTTC
CASSQGVNEQYF
>.|.|TRBJ1-1|TRBV2
TGTGCCAGCAGTGAAGCCGCGGGGTGGACTATGAACACTGAAGCTTTCTTT
CASSEAAGWTMNTEAFF
>TRBD1|.|TRBJ1-2|TRBV5-1
TGCGCCAGCAGCAGTACAGGGGCTGGTGGCTACACCTTC
CASSSTGAGGYTF
>TRBD2|.|TRBJ2-5|TRBV11-2
TGTGCCAGCAGCCAACGACTAGCGGGAGAAGAGACCCAGTACTTC
CASSQRLAGEETQYF
>.|.|TRBJ1-1|TRBV29-1
TGCAGCATCAGTAACACTGAAGCTTTCTTT
CSISNTEAFF
>TRBD1|.|TRBJ2-1|TRBV5-4
TGTGCCAGCAGCTTTTTGGACAGGGGGTTCAATGAGCAGTTCTTC
CASSFLDRGFNEQFF
>.|.|TRBJ1-1|TRBV15
TGTGCCACCAGCTCTTTGGGGAGGGGGAACACTGAAGCTTTCTTT
CATSSLGRGNTEAFF
>.|.|TRBJ2-1|TRBV15
TGTGCCACCACAGGGTATTGGAGCTCCTACAATGAGCAGTTCTTC
CATTGYWSSYNEQFF
>.|.|TRBJ1-2|TRBV19
TGTGCCAGTAGTCAGGCCCAGTATGGCTACACCTTC
CASSQAQYGYTF
>TRBD1|.|TRBJ1-1|TRBV27
TGTGCCAGCAGTTCACGGGACAGGGGGAGAACTGAAGCTTTCTTT
CASSSRDRGRTEAFF
>.|.|TRBJ1-3|TRBV7-2
TGTGCCAGCAGCTTACTCTTATCATGGCAGGTGACCTCTGGAAACACCATATATTTT
CASSLLLSWQVTSGNTIYF
>TRBD2|once|TRBJ2-1|TRBV5-4
TGTGCCAGCAGCTTGGGACTAGCGGGCTCCTACAATGAGCAGTTCTTC
CASSLGLAGSYNEQFF
>TRBD1|.|TRBJ1-6|TRBV27
TGTGCCAGCACCAGCGACAGGGGTACAAGCAATTCACCCCTCCACTTT
CASTSDRGTSNSPLHF
>TRBD2|.|TRBJ2-5|TRBV7-2
TGTGCCAGCAGCTCACGGACTAGGGAGACCCAGTACTTC
CASSSRTRETQYF
>.|.|TRBJ1-3|TRBV7-9
TGTGCCAGCCCGCTCACGGGAGGGGGAGCTGGAAACACCATATATTTT
CASPLTGGGAGNTIYF
>TRBD1|.|TRBJ1-2|TRBV27
TGTGCCAGCAGTATCCACAGGGGGCCAAACTATGGCTACACCTTC
CASSIHRGPNYGYTF
>.|.|TRBJ2-3|TRBV7-2
TGTGCCAGCAGCTTGACTCCTAGCACAGATACGCAGTATTTT
CASSLTPSTDTQYF
>TRBD1|.|TRBJ1-2|TRBV18
TGTGCCAGCTCACCACCGGACAGGGTTGCCTATGGCTACACCTTC
CASSPPDRVAYGYTF
>.|.|TRBJ2-2|TRBV7-7
TGTGCCAGCAGCTTAAGCCCACAGGGCGTCGGCACCGGGGAGCTGTTTTTT
CASSLSPQGVGTGELFF
>TRBD1|.|TRBJ2-5|TRBV7-9
TGTGCCAGCAGCCAAGGGGGCTGGGGACAAGAGACCCAGTACTTC
CASSQGGWGQETQYF
>.|.|TRBJ2-7|TRBV5-1
TGCGCCAGCAGCTTGGCAGGAGGGTCCTACGAGCAGTACTTC
CASSLAGGSYEQYF
>.|.|TRBJ2-1|TRBV5-6
TGTGCCAGCAGCGAAGGGGGGGTCCCTAGAGAGCAGTTCTTC
CASSEGGVPREQFF
>.|.|TRBJ1-1|TRBV6-1
TGTGCCAGCAGTTTAACAGATCCAGCCACTGAAGCTTTCTTT
CASSLTDPATEAFF
>.|.|TRBJ2-5|TRBV4-2
TGTGCCAGCAGCCAAGATATAGAGATCCAAGAGACCCAGTACTTC
CASSQDIEIQETQYF
>TRBD2|.|TRBJ2-1|TRBV7-2
TGTGCCAGCAGTCCGTCGGGGGGTGAGCAGTTCTTC
CASSPSGGEQFF
>.|.|TRBJ2-1|TRBV7-5
TGTGTCAGAAGCTCCGCCTCCTTGCGGGGCCATGAGCAGTTCTTC
CVRSSASLRGHEQFF
>.|.|TRBJ1-1|TRBV29-1
TGCAGCGGTGGACAGATTGGGGCTGAAGCTTTCTTT
CSGGQIGAEAFF
>.|few|TRBJ2-4|TRBV5-4
TGTGCCAGCAGCTTGGAATCCCGGGGCATTCAGTACTTC
CASSLESRGIQYF
>TRBD2|.|TRBJ2-4|TRBV9
TGTGCCAGCAGCACCCGACTAGCGGATGTGAACATTCAGTACTTC
CASSTRLADVNIQYF
>TRBD2|.|TRBJ2-7|TRBV30
TGTGCCTGGACTAGCGGCGTCAGATCCTACGAGCAGTACTTC
CAWTSGVRSYEQYF
>TRBD2|.|TRBJ2-5|TRBV4-1
TGCGCCAGCAGCCAACGCTTTGGGGGACTAGCGGGACAAGAGACCCAGTACTTC
CASSQRFGGLAGQETQYF
>.|.|TRBJ2-5|TRBV10-1
TGCGCCAGCAGTGAGTCTGGTCAGGGGGAGACCCAGTACTTC
CASSESGQGETQYF
>TRBD2|.|TRBJ2-1|TRBV5-1
TGCGCCAGCAGCTCTAGACTAGCGGGGGGGAGAAAGGTCAGTGAGCAGTTCTTC
CASSSRLAGGRKVSEQFF
>TRBD1|.|TRBJ2-7|TRBV5-1
TGCGCCAGCAGCATTGGGACAGCGCCCGAGGGGCTTTCCTACGAGCAGTACTTC
CASSIGTAPEGLSYEQYF
>.|few|TRBJ2-1|TRBV10-1
TGCGCCAGCAGTGAGTCCCTATGGGGGGATGAGCAGTTCTTC
CASSESLWGDEQFF
>.|.|TRBJ2-7|TRBV4-1
TGCGCCAGCAGCCGGACAGCGGCCTACGAGCAGTACTTC
CASSRTAAYEQYF
>TRBD2|.|TRBJ2-3|TRBV7-9
TGTGCCAGCAGCTCGCCTCGTGGCGGGAGGGCCGAAGATACGCAGTATTTT
CASSSPRGGRAEDTQYF
>TRBD2|.|TRBJ2-7|TRBV5-4
TGTGCCAGCAGCTTGGCGGGAGGTGGAAACGAGCAGTACTTC
CASSLAGGGNEQYF
>.|.|TRBJ2-1|TRBV19
TGTGCCAGTAGTACCACCCGGAATGAGCAGTTCTTC
CASSTTRNEQFF
>.|.|TRBJ2-6|TRBV29-1
TGCAGCGTAGACAGCTCTGGGGCCAACGTCCTGACTTTC
CSVDSSGANVLTF
>TRBD1|.|TRBJ1-2|TRBV9
TGTGCCAGCAGCGTTGGACAGGGGAACTATGGCTACACCTTC
CASSVGQGNYGYTF